This entry features one TCR beta chain sequence. Per the germline V gene, CDR1 is SGHRS and CDR2 is YFSETQ. The germline V and J ends were trimmed by 1 base and 2 bases, with 6 bases remaining between them. The CDR3 loop spans 13 amino acids. The sample is drawn from a study of blood T cell repertoires in COVID-19. Turning to the study itself: Samples representing acute and convalescent COVID-19 were sourced from the United States, Italy and Spain. PBMCs, B-cell-depleted T cells, or T cells were the source of the cDNA or gDNA that made up the material.

In the study's own analysis: Estimation of nucleated cell counts relied on the amplification of reference gene primers. The table came from immunoSEQ multiplex PCR; TCRdb's copy has only in-frame clones and leaves some out. That table gives V, J and clone size, and the DNA gave D and trimming. The top ten hold around 19% of the sample, which has thousands of clones, 65% to 85% seen once. This clonotype was sampled from a human donor with active COVID-19. The donor label of this sample is uncertain. Specimen: peripheral blood. The chain uses TRBV5-1 and TRBJ2-5; a weak D match, TRBD1 (5 bases). CDR3 bases: TGCGCCAGCAGCTTGAGACAGCAAGAGACCCAGTACTTC. The encoded protein is CASSLRQQETQYF.